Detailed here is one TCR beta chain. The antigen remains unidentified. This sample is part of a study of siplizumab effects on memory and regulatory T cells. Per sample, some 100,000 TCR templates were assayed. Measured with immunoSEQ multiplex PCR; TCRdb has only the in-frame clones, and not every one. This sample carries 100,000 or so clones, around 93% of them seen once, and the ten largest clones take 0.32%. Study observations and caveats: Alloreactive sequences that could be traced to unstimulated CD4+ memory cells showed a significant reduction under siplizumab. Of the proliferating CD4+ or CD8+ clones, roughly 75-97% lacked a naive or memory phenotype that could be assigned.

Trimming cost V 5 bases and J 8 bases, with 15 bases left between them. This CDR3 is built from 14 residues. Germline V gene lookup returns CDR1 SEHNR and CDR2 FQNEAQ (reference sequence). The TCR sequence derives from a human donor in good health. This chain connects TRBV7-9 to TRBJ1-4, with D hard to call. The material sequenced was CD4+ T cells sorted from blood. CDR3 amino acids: CASSRAEGSEKLFF. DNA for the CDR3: TGTGCCAGCAGCCGCGCGGAAGGGTCAGAAAAACTGTTTTTT.